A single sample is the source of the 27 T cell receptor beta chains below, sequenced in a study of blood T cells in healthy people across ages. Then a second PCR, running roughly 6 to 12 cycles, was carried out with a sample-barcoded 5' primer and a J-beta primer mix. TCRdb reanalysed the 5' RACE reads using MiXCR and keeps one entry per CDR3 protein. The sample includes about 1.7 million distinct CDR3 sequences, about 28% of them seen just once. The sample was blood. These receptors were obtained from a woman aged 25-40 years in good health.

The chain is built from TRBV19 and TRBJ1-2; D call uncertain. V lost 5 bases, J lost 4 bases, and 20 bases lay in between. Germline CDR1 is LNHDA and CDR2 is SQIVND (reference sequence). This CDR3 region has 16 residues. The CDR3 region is CASSPRTVPRPYGYTF. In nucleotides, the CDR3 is TGTGCCAGTAGTCCGCGGACTGTGCCCCGGCCCTATGGCTACACCTTC. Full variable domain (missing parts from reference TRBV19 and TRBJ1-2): DGGITQSPKYLFRKEGQNVTLSCEQNLNHDAMYWYRQDPGQGLRLIYYSQIVNDFQKGDIAEGYSVSREKKESFPLTVTSAQKNPTAFYLCASSPRTVPRPYGYTFGSGTRLTVV.

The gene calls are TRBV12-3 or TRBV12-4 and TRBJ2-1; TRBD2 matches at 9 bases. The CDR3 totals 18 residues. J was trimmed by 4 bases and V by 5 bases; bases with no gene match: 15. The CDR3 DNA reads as TGTGCCAGCAGTCCACAATCCGGACTAGCGAGGGAGTACAATGAGCAGTTCTTC. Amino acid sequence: CASSPQSGLAREYNEQFF.

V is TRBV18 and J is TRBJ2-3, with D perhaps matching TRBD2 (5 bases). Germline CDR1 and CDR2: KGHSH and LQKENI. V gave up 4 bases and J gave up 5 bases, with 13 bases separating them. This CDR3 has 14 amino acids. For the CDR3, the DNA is TGTGCCAGCTCACGATTGCTAGCCGTAGATACGCAGTATTTT. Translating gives CASSRLLAVDTQYF.

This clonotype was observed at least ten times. The CDR3 loop is CASSRRTGNQPQHF. The CDR3 DNA follows: TGTGCCAGCAGTCGCCGGACAGGCAATCAGCCCCAGCATTTT. The chain links TRBV6-5 to TRBJ1-5, with a possible D match to TRBD1 (6 bases). CDR1 is MNHEY and CDR2 is SVGAGI in the germline V gene. V was cut by 5 bases and J by 2 bases, with 10 bases left in between. The CDR3 is 14 amino acids.

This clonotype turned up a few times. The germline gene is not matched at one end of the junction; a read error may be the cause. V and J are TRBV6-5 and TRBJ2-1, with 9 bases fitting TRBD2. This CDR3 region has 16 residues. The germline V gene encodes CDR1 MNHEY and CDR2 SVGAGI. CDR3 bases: TGTGCCAACAGTTCCTTAGCGGGAGTCCGGGTGAATGAGCAGTTCTTC. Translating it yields CANSSLAGVRVNEQFF.

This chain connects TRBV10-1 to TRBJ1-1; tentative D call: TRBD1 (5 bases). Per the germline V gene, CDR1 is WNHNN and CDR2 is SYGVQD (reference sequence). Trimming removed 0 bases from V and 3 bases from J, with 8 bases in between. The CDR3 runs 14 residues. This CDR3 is CASSESQGYTEAFF. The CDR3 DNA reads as TGCGCCAGCAGTGAGTCGCAGGGTTACACTGAAGCTTTCTTT.

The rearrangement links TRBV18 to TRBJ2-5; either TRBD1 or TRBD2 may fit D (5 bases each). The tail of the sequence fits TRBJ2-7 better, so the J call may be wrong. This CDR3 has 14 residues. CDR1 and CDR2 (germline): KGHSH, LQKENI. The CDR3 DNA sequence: TGTGCCAGCTCACCACTCGCAGGGAGCCACGAGCAGTACTTC. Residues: CASSPLAGSHEQYF.

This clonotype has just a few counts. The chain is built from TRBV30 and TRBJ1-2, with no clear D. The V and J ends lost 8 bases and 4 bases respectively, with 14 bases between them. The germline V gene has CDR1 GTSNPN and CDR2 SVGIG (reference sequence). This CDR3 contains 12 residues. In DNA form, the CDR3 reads TGTGCCCTCCGGACCGCCGTCTATGGCTACACCTTC. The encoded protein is CALRTAVYGYTF.

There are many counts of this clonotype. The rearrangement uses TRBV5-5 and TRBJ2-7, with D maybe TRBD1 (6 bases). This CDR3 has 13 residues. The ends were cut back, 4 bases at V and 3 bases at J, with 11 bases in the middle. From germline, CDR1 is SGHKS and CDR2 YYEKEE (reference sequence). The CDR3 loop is CASSRTGYYEQYF. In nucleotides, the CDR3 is TGTGCCAGCAGCCGAACAGGGTACTACGAGCAGTACTTC.

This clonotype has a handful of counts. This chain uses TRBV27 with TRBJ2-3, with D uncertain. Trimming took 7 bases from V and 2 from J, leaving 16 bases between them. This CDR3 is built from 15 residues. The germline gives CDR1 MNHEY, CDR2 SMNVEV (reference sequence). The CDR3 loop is CASTSSTPTTDTQYF. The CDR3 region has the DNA TGTGCCAGCACCTCTTCGACACCTACCACAGATACGCAGTATTTT.

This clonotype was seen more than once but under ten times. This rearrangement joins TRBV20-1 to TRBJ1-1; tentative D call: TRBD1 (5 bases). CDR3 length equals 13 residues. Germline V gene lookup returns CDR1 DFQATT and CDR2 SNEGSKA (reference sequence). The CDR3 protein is CRVPGQFNTEAFF. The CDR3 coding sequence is TGCAGGGTCCCAGGGCAGTTTAACACTGAAGCTTTCTTT.

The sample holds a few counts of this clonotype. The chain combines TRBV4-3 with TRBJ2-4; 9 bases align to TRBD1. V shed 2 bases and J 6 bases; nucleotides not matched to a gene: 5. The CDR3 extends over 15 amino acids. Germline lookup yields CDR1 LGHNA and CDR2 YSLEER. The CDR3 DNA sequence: TGCGCCAGCAGCCAACATGAACAGGGGGCAAACATTCAGTACTTC. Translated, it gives CASSQHEQGANIQYF.

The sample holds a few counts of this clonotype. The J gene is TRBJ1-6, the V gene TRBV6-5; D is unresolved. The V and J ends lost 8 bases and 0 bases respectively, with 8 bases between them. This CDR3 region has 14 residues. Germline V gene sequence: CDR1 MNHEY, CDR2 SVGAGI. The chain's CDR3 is CASAGSSYNSPLHF. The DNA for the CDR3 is TGTGCCAGCGCCGGGAGCTCCTATAATTCACCCCTCCACTTT.

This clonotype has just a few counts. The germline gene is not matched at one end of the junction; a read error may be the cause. The CDR3 sequence is CASRQDRSPYERLFF. DNA of the CDR3: TGTGCCAGCAGACAAGACAGGAGTCCATATGAAAGACTGTTTTTT. The gene calls are TRBV28 and TRBJ1-4; tentative D call: TRBD1 (6 bases). The CDR3 extends over 15 amino acids. Germline CDR1 MDHEN, CDR2 SYDVKM.

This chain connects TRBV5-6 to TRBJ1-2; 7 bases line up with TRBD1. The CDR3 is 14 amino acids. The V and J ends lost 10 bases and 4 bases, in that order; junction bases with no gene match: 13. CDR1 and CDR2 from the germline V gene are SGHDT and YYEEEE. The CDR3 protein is CAGAAAGGFYGYTF. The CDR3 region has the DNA TGTGCCGGCGCGGCGGCAGGGGGATTCTATGGCTACACCTTC.

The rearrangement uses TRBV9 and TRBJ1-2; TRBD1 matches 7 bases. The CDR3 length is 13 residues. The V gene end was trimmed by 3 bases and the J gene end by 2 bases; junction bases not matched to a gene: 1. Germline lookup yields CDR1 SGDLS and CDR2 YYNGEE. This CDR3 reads CASSARGNYGYTF. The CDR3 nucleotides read TGTGCCAGCAGCGCCAGGGGGAACTATGGCTACACCTTC. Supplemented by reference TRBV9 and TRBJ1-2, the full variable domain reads DSGVTQTPKHLITATGQRVTLRCSPRSGDLSVYWYQQSLDQGLQFLIQYYNGEERAKGNILERFSAQQFPDLHSELNLSSLELGDSALYFCASSARGNYGYTFGSGTRLTVV.

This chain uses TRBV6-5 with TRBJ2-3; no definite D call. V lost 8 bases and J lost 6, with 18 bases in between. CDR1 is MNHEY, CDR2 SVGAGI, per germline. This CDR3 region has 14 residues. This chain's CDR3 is CASRRSFAADTQYF. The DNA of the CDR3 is TGTGCCAGCCGACGGTCCTTTGCAGCGGATACGCAGTATTTT.

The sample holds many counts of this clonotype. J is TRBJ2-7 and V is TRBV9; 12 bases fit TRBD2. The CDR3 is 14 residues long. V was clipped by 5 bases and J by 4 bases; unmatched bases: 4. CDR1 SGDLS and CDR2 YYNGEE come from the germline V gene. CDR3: CASSTSGGRYEQYF. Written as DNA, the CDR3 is TGTGCCAGCAGTACTAGCGGGGGGCGGTACGAGCAGTACTTC.

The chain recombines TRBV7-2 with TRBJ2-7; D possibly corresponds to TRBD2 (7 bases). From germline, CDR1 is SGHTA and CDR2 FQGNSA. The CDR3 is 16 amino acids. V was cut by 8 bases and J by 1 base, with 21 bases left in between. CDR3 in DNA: TGTGCCAGCGCGGGGCGGGGGCATGCCCGATCCTACGAGCAGTACTTC. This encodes CASAGRGHARSYEQYF.

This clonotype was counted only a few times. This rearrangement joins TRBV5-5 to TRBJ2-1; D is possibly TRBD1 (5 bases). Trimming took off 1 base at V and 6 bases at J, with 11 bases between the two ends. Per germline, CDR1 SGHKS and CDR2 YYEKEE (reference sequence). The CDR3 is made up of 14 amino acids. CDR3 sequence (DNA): TGTGCCAGCAGCTTGAGTCCAGGGTGCAATGAGCAGTTCTTC. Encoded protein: CASSLSPGCNEQFF.

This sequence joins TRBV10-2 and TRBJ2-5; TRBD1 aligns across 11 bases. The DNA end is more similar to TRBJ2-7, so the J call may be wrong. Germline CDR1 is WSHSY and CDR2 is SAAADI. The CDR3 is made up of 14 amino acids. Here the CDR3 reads CASMDRGPSDEQYF. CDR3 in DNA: TGCGCCAGCATGGACAGGGGGCCCTCTGACGAGCAGTACTTC.

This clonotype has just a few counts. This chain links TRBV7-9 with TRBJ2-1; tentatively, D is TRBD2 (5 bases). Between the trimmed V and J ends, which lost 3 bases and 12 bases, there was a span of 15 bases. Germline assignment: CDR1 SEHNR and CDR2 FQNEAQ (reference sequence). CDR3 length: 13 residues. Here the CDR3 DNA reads TGTGCCAGCAGCTTGATTGGGCTCGCGGGGCAGTTCTTC. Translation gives CASSLIGLAGQFF.

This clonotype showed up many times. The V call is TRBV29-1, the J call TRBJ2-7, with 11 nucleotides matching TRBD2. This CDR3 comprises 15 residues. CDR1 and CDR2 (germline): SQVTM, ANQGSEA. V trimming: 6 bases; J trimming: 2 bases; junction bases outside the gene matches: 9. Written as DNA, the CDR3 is TGCAGCGTGGGTACACTAGCGGGAGATCCCTACGAGCAGTACTTC. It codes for CSVGTLAGDPYEQYF.

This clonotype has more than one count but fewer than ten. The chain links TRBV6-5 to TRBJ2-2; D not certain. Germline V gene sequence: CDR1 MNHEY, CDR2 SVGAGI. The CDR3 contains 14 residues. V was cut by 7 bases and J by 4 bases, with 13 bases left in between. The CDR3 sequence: CASTGESVTGELFF. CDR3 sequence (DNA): TGTGCCAGCACCGGCGAGTCGGTCACCGGGGAGCTGTTTTTT.

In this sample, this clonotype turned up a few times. DNA of the CDR3: TGCGCCAGCAGCTTGGAGGGGGGAGGACAGGGTCAGTTCTTC. Translation gives CASSLEGGGQGQFF. V is TRBV5-1 and J is TRBJ2-1; 8 bases line up with TRBD1. The V gene's germline CDR1 is SGHRS and CDR2 YFSETQ. Germline trimming cut 0 bases from V and 13 bases from J; bases unmatched to any gene: 9. This CDR3 comprises 14 residues.

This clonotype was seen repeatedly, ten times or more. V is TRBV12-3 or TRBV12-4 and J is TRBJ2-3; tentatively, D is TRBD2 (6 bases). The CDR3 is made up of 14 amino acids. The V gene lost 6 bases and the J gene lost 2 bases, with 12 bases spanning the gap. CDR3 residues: CASSPGLTTDTQYF. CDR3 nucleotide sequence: TGTGCCAGCAGCCCAGGACTAACCACAGATACGCAGTATTTT.

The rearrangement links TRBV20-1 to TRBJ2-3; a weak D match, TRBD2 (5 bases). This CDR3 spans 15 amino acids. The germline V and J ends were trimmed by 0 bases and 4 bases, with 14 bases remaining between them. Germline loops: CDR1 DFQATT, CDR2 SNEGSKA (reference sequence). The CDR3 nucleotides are TGCAGTGCTAGAGATCCGGGATTCACAGCAGATACGCAGTATTTT. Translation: CSARDPGFTADTQYF.